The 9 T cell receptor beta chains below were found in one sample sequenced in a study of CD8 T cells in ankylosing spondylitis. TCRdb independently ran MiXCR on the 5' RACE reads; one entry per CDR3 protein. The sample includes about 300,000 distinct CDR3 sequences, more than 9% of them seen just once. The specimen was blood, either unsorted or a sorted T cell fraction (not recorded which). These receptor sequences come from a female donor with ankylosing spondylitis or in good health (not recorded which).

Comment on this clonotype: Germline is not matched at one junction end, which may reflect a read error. CDR3 amino acids: CSVEASGRNYEQYF. Here the CDR3 DNA reads TGCAGCGTGGAAGCTAGCGGGAGAAACTACGAGCAGTACTTC. The genes are TRBV29-1 and TRBJ2-7; 10 bases map to TRBD2. The CDR3 has 14 residues. From germline, CDR1 is SQVTM and CDR2 ANQGSEA.

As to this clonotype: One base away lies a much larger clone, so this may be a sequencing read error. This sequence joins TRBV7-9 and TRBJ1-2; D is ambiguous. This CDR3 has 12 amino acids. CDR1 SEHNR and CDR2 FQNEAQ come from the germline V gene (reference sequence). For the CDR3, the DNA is TGTGCCAACAGCCCGGAGGGCTATGGCTACACCTTC. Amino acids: CANSPEGYGYTF.

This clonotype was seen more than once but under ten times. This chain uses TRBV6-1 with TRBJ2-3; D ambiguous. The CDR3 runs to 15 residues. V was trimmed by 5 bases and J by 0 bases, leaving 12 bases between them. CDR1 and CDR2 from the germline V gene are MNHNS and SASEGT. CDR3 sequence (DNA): TGTGCCAGCAGTACCCGCCGGGCGAGCACAGATACGCAGTATTTT. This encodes CASSTRRASTDTQYF.

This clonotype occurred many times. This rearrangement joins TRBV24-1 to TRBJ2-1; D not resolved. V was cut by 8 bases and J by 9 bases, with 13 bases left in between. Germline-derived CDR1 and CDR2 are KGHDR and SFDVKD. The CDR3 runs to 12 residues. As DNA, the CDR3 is TGTGCCACCAACCCTGGGTTTGGTGAGCAGTTCTTC. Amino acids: CATNPGFGEQFF.

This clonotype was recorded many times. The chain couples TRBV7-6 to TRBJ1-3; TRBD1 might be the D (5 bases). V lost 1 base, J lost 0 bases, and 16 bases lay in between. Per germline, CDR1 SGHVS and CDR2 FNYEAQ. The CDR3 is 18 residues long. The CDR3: CASSLVGSDSVSGNTIYF. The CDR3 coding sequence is TGTGCCAGCAGCTTAGTGGGAAGTGACAGCGTCTCTGGAAACACCATATATTTT.

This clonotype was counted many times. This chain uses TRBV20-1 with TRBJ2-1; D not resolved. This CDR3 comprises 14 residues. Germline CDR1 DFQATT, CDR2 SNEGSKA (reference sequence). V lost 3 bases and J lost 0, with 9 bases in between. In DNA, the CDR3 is TGCAGTGCTAGTCAGGACCACTCCTACAATGAGCAGTTCTTC. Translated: CSASQDHSYNEQFF.

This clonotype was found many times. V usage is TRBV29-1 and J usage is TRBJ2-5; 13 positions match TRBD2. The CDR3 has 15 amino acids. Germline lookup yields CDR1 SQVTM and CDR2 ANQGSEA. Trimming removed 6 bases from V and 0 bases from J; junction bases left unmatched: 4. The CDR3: CSVLGLAGYQETQYF. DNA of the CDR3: TGCAGCGTCCTGGGACTAGCGGGGTACCAAGAGACCCAGTACTTC.

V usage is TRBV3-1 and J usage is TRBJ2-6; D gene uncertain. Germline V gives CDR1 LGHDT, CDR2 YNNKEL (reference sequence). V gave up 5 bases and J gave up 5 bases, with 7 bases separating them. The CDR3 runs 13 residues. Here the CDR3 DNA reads TGTGCCAGCAGCAACCTCAGGGCCAACGTCCTGACTTTC. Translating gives CASSNLRANVLTF. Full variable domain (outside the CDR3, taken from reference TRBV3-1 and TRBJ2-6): DTAVSQTPKYLVTQMGNDKSIKCEQNLGHDTMYWYKQDSKKFLKIMFSYNNKELIINETVPNRFSPKSPDKAHLNLHINSLELGDSAVYFCASSNLRANVLTFGAGSRLTVL.

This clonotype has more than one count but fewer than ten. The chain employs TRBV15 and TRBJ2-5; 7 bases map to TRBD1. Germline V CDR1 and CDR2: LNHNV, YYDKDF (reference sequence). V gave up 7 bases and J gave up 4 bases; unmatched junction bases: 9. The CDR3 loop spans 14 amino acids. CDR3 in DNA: TGTGCCACCACTCCAGAGGGACAGCTAGAGACCCAGTACTTC. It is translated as CATTPEGQLETQYF.